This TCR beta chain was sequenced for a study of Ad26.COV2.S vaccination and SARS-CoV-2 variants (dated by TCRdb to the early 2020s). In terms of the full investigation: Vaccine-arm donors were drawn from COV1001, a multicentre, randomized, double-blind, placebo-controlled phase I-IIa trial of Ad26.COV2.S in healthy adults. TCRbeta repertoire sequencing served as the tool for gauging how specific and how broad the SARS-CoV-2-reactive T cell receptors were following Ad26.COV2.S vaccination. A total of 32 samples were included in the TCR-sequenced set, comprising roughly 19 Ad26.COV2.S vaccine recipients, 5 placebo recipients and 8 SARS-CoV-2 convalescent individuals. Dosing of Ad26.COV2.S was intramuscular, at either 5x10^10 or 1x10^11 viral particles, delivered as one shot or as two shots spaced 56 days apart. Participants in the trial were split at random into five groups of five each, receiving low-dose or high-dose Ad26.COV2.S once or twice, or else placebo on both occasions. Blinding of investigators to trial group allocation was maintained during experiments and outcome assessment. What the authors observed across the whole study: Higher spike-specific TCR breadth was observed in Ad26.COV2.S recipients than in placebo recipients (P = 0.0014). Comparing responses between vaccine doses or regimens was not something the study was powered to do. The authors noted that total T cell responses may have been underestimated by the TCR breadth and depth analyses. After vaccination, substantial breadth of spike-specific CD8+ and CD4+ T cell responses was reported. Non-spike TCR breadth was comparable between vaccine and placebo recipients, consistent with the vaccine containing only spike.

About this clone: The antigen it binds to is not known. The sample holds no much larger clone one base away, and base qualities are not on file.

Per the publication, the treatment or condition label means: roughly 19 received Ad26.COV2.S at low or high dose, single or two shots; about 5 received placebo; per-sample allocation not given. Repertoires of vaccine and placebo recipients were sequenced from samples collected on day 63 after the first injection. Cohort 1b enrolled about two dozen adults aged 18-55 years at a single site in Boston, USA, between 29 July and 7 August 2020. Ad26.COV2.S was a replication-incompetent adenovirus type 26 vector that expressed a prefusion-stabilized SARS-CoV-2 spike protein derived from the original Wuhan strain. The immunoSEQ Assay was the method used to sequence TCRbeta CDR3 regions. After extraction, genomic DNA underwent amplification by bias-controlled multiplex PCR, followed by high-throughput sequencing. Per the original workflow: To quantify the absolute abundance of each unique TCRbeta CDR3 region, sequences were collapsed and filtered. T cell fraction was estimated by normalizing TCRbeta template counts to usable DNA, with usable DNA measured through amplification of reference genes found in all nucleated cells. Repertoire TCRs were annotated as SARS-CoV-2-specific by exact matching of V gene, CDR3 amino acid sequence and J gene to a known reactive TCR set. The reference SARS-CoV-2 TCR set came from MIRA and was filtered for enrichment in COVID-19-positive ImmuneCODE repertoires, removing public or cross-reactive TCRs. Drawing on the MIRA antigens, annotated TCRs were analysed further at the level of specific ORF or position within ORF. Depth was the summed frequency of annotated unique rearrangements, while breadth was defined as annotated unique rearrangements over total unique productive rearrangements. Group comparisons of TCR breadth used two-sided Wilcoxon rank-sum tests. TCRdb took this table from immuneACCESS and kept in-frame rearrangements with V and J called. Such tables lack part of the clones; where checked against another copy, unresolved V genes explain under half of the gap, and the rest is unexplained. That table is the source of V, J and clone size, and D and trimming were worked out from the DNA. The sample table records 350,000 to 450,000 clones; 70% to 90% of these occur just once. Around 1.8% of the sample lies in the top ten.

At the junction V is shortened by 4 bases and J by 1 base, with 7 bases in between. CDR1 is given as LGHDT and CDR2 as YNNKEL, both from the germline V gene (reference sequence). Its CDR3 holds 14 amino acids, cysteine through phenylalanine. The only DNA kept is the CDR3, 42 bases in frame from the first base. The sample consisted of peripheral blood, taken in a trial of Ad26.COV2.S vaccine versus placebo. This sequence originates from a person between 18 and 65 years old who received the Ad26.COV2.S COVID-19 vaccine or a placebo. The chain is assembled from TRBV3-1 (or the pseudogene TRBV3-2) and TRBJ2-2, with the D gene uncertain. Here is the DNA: TGTGCCAGCAGCCCCGTCTTGAACACCGGGGAGCTGTTTTTT. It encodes CASSPVLNTGELFF.